A single sample is the source of the 29 T cell receptor beta chains below, sequenced in a study of Ad26.COV2.S vaccination and SARS-CoV-2 variants. The treatment was: around 19 received Ad26.COV2.S at low or high dose, single or two shots; several received placebo; per-sample allocation not given. Specimen acquisition occurred on day 63 following the initial vaccine or placebo injection. Profiling relied on immunoSEQ multiplex PCR, and the TCRdb table lists in-frame clones only, not all of them. The profile shows about 320,000 clones, roughly 90% of them singletons. Sequenced here: peripheral blood, sampled in a trial of Ad26.COV2.S vaccine versus placebo. These receptors were obtained from a person aged 18-65 years who received the Ad26.COV2.S COVID-19 vaccine or a placebo.

The rearrangement links TRBV11-2 to TRBJ1-6; 7 bases are a match to TRBD1. Germline CDR1 reads SGHAT; CDR2 reads FQNNGV. The CDR3 is made up of 16 amino acids. Losses at the gene ends were 0 bases for V and 6 bases for J; bases not matched to a gene: 5. CDR3 region: CASSLDGPGGNSPLHF. In DNA, the CDR3 is TGTGCCAGCAGCTTAGACGGTCCAGGGGGTAATTCACCCCTCCACTTT.

V and J are TRBV2 and TRBJ2-2; 12 nucleotides agree with TRBD2. Per germline, CDR1 SNHLY and CDR2 FYNNEI. The CDR3 loop spans 14 amino acids. V lost 6 bases, J lost 7 bases, and 3 bases stayed unmatched. CDR3 nucleotides: TGTGCCAGCAGACGACTAGCGGGGGTCGGGGAGCTGTTTTTT. Translation: CASRRLAGVGELFF.

The V call is TRBV5-6, the J call TRBJ1-1, with D unclear. V lost 4 bases to trimming and J lost 8 bases, with 33 bases between them. The CDR3 runs 19 residues. Germline CDR1 and CDR2: SGHDT and YYEEEE. CDR3 amino acids: CASSLFYYASKDIDPEAFF. DNA for the CDR3: TGTGCCAGCAGCCTTTTCTATTACGCTTCTAAAGATATCGACCCAGAAGCTTTCTTT. Filled out from reference TRBV5-6 and TRBJ1-1, the complete variable domain reads DAGVTQSPTHLIKTRGQQVTLRCSPKSGHDTVSWYQQALGQGPQFIFQYYEEEERQRGNFPDRFSGHQFPNYSSELNVNALLLGDSALYLCASSLFYYASKDIDPEAFFGQGTRLTVV.

The J gene is TRBJ1-5, the V gene TRBV4-2; 8 nucleotides line up with TRBD1. Trimming cost V 2 bases and J 7 bases; bases outside gene matches: 7. This CDR3 is 15 amino acids long. Germline V gene data show CDR1 as LGHNA and CDR2 as YNFKEQ. In DNA, the CDR3 is TGTGCCAGCAGCCAACTACAGGGGGAAGGGCAGCCCCAGCATTTT. As protein: CASSQLQGEGQPQHF.

The chain is built from TRBV3-1 (or the pseudogene TRBV3-2) and TRBJ2-3; 8 bases align to TRBD2. This CDR3 contains 14 residues. The germline gives CDR1 LGHDT, CDR2 YNNKEL (reference sequence). With 1 base clipped from V and 6 bases from J, the junction kept 3 bases outside the gene matches. The CDR3 protein is CASSQATGGDTQYF. The CDR3, as DNA: TGTGCCAGCAGCCAAGCTACGGGGGGGGATACGCAGTATTTT.

The chain is built from TRBV7-3 and TRBJ2-1, with D uncertain. Trimming took off 2 bases at V and 2 bases at J, with 13 bases between the two ends. The germline V gene encodes CDR1 SGHTA and CDR2 FQGTGA. The CDR3 sequence is 16 residues long. CDR3 region: CASSLVGIEAYNEQFF. CDR3 sequence (DNA): TGTGCCAGCAGCTTAGTGGGGATAGAGGCCTACAATGAGCAGTTCTTC.

This chain links TRBV6-6 with TRBJ1-6, with D maybe TRBD1 (6 bases). V lost 5 bases and J 6 bases, leaving 17 bases between the germline ends. CDR3 length: 16 amino acids. Germline CDR1 MNHNY, CDR2 SVGAGI (reference sequence). As DNA, the CDR3 is TGTGCCAGCAGTCCCCTTCTCGGGACAAGTAATTCACCCCTCCACTTT. Translation gives CASSPLLGTSNSPLHF.

V gene TRBV5-1 combines with J gene TRBJ1-1; unclear D gene. V was trimmed by 3 bases and J by 3 bases, leaving 18 bases between them. The CDR3 extends over 16 amino acids. In germline, CDR1 is SGHRS, CDR2 YFSETQ. CDR3 residues: CASSSLRESEDTEAFF. CDR3 bases: TGCGCCAGCAGCTCCCTCCGGGAATCCGAGGACACTGAAGCTTTCTTT. The full variable domain, in which reference TRBV5-1 and TRBJ1-1 provide the parts outside the CDR3, is KAGVTQTPRYLIKTRGQQVTLSCSPISGHRSVSWYQQTPGQGLQFLFEYFSETQRNKGNFPGRFSGRQFSNSRSEMNVSTLELGDSALYLCASSSLRESEDTEAFFGQGTRLTVV.

This clone turned up a few times. V and J are TRBV6-2 or TRBV6-3 and TRBJ1-5; 8 bases align to TRBD1. Germline V gives CDR1 MNHEY, CDR2 SVGEGT. J was trimmed by 3 bases and V by 2 bases; bases with no gene match: 3. CDR3 size: 15 residues. CDR3 protein: CASSYQGAYNQPQHF. In nucleotides, the CDR3 is TGTGCCAGCAGTTACCAGGGGGCCTACAATCAGCCCCAGCATTTT.

The gene calls are TRBV18 and TRBJ1-4; 9 nucleotides align to TRBD1. Germline CDR1 is KGHSH and CDR2 is LQKENI. The CDR3 covers 14 residues. Trimming cost V 2 bases and J 10 bases; bases outside gene matches: 5. The DNA for the CDR3 is TGTGCCAGCTCACCAGGGACAGGGTCCGGAAAACTGTTTTTT. Amino acids: CASSPGTGSGKLFF.

This chain joins TRBV14 and TRBJ1-3; no definite D call. With 3 bases removed from V and 7 bases from J, the gap between germline ends came to 13 bases. Looked up from germline, CDR1 is SGHDN and CDR2 is FVKESK. The CDR3 extends over 14 amino acids. CDR3 protein: CASSQGRARNTIYF. The CDR3 DNA reads TGTGCCAGCAGCCAGGGAAGGGCGAGGAACACCATATATTTT.

This chain joins TRBV9 and TRBJ1-2, with D tentatively TRBD1 (6 bases). This CDR3 region has 15 residues. V was clipped by 0 bases and J by 5 bases, with 14 bases between them. Germline lookup yields CDR1 SGDLS and CDR2 YYNGEE. CDR3 coding DNA: TGTGCCAGCAGCGTAGATGGGGGGCAGGGGTATGGCTACACCTTC. Protein sequence: CASSVDGGQGYGYTF.

The V gene is TRBV10-3, the J gene TRBJ1-1; no definite D call. The CDR3 length is 12 residues. V dropped 11 bases and J dropped 2 bases, with 12 bases sitting between them. Germline V lookup: CDR1 ENHRY, CDR2 SYGVKD. CDR3 DNA sequence: TGTGCCGTTGGTCCCCATAACACTGAAGCTTTCTTT. Protein: CAVGPHNTEAFF.

Concerning this clone: At one boundary the junction diverges from the germline segment, which might be a read error. This sample includes further DNA sequences coding for the same CDR3. This sequence joins TRBV7-2 and TRBJ2-3, with D perhaps matching TRBD1 or TRBD2 (5 bases each). Germline-derived CDR1 and CDR2 are SGHTA and FQGNSA. The CDR3 covers 13 residues. The CDR3 DNA follows: TGTGCCAGCAGCTTTGAGGGGCCAGATACGCAATATTTT. Its protein product is CASSFEGPDTQYF.

The chain carries TRBV2 and TRBJ2-7; no clear D gene. CDR1 is SNHLY and CDR2 is FYNNEI in the germline V gene. V lost 2 bases and J 3 bases, leaving 11 bases between the germline ends. The CDR3 consists of 14 residues. CDR3 DNA: TGTGCCAGCAGTGAATCCACTGGAAGCTACGAGCAGTACGTC. Translating it yields CASSESTGSYEQYV.

This chain links TRBV7-2 with TRBJ1-2; 9 bases agree with TRBD1. V was pared by 2 bases and J by 2 bases, with 3 bases of the junction left unmatched. The V gene's germline CDR1 is SGHTA and CDR2 FQGNSA. This CDR3 comprises 15 residues. Written as DNA, the CDR3 is TGTGCCAGCAGCTTATCCGGGACAGGGAACTATGGCTACACCTTC. Translated, it gives CASSLSGTGNYGYTF.

V usage is TRBV2 and J usage is TRBJ2-4; D possibly uses TRBD1 or TRBD2 (6 bases each). The CDR3 runs 14 residues. Looked up from germline, CDR1 is SNHLY and CDR2 is FYNNEI. Trimming took 4 bases from V and 12 from J, leaving 19 bases between them. CDR3 DNA sequence: TGTGCCAGCAGTGGTTTTGGCGGGACAACGAATCAGTACTTC. Amino acid sequence: CASSGFGGTTNQYF.

Only a few counts were recorded for this clone. The J gene is TRBJ2-7, the V gene TRBV10-1, with D unresolved. Germline CDR1 reads WNHNN; CDR2 reads SYGVQD (reference sequence). This CDR3 region has 12 residues. V lost 5 bases, J lost 7 bases, and 12 bases lay in between. The chain's CDR3 is CASSLGSSEQYF. The CDR3 DNA reads TGCGCCAGCAGTCTGGGGTCATCGGAGCAGTACTTC.

This clone was seen once. The genes are TRBV10-3 and TRBJ1-2; 8 bases match TRBD1. This CDR3 is built from 14 residues. Trimming at V came to 0 bases and at J to 8 bases, leaving 5 bases not matched to a gene. Looked up from germline, CDR1 is ENHRY and CDR2 is SYGVKD. This CDR3 reads CAISESIDRGGYTF. CDR3 DNA sequence: TGTGCCATCAGTGAGTCGATTGACAGGGGCGGCTACACCTTC.

V and J are TRBV4-1 and TRBJ2-7; a possible D gene is TRBD2 (6 bases). The CDR3 spans 17 residues. Germline V lookup: CDR1 MGHRA, CDR2 YSYEKL. V was shortened by 0 bases and J by 0 bases, with 15 bases between the two germline ends. The CDR3 region is CASSQDTGTYDSYEQYF. The CDR3 nucleotides read TGCGCCAGCAGCCAAGACACGGGGACTTATGACTCCTACGAGCAGTACTTC.

The J gene is TRBJ2-7, the V gene TRBV12-5; tentative D call: TRBD2 (5 bases). Between the trimmed V and J ends, which lost 0 bases and 5 bases, there was a span of 11 bases. The CDR3 totals 14 residues. CDR1 is LGHNT and CDR2 is FRNRAP in the germline V gene. The CDR3 protein is CASGLVEGPDEQYF. DNA for the CDR3: TGTGCTAGTGGTTTGGTAGAGGGCCCCGACGAGCAGTACTTC.

The chain combines TRBV9 with TRBJ1-2; D call uncertain. This CDR3 comprises 16 residues. Germline values: CDR1 SGDLS, CDR2 YYNGEE. Between the trimmed V and J ends, which lost 4 bases and 1 base, there was a span of 17 bases. CDR3 sequence: CASSPHPTEDNYGYTF. CDR3 nucleotide sequence: TGTGCCAGCAGCCCTCACCCAACAGAAGATAACTATGGCTACACCTTC. Together with reference TRBV9 and TRBJ1-2, the CDR3 gives the full variable domain: DSGVTQTPKHLITATGQRVTLRCSPRSGDLSVYWYQQSLDQGLQFLIQYYNGEERAKGNILERFSAQQFPDLHSELNLSSLELGDSALYFCASSPHPTEDNYGYTFGSGTRLTVV.

The genes are TRBV9 and TRBJ1-1, with a possible D match to TRBD1 (6 bases). Trimming stripped 6 bases from V and 5 bases from J, with 17 bases between. The germline V gene encodes CDR1 SGDLS and CDR2 YYNGEE. The CDR3 contains 14 residues. The CDR3 protein is CASTSRGGSTEAFF. In nucleotides, the CDR3 is TGTGCCAGCACCTCGAGGGGGGGATCGACTGAAGCTTTCTTT.

The chain couples TRBV13 to TRBJ2-1; D gene ambiguous. This CDR3 comprises 13 residues. V lost 2 bases and J 9 bases, leaving 11 bases between the germline ends. Per the germline V gene, CDR1 is PRHDT and CDR2 is FYEKMQ (reference sequence). CDR3: CASSLRRPTEQFF. The CDR3 DNA reads TGTGCCAGCAGCTTAAGGCGGCCGACTGAGCAGTTCTTC.

The gene calls are TRBV4-3 and TRBJ2-1; 10 nucleotides align to TRBD2. The germline CDR1 and CDR2 sequences are LGHNA and YSLEER. The CDR3 spans 17 residues. V lost 0 bases to trimming and J lost 9 bases; unmatched junction nucleotides: 11. The CDR3 sequence: CASSQDRLAGAPGEQFF. CDR3 nucleotide sequence: TGCGCCAGCAGCCAAGATCGGCTAGCGGGAGCCCCGGGTGAGCAGTTCTTC.

The V gene is TRBV5-6, the J gene TRBJ2-7; D unclear. The V and J ends lost 0 bases and 6 bases respectively, with 10 bases between them. The CDR3 has 13 amino acids. Germline V CDR1 and CDR2: SGHDT, YYEEEE. The DNA for the CDR3 is TGTGCCAGCAGCTTGGTTGACTCGGCCGAGCAGTACGTC. Translating it yields CASSLVDSAEQYV.

This chain uses TRBV7-9 with TRBJ1-6, with 9 nucleotides matching TRBD1. V was clipped by 8 bases and J by 12 bases; unmatched bases: 8. Germline assignment: CDR1 SEHNR and CDR2 FQNEAQ (reference sequence). The CDR3 length is 13 residues. CDR3 coding DNA: TGTGCCAGCCAGGGGACAGGGCCGGGACCCCTCCACTTT. Translating it yields CASQGTGPGPLHF. Filled out from reference TRBV7-9 and TRBJ1-6, the complete variable domain reads DTGVSQNPRHKITKRGQNVTFRCDPISEHNRLYWYRQTLGQGPEFLTYFQNEAQLEKSRLLSDRFSAERPKGSFSTLEIQRTEQGDSAMYLCASQGTGPGPLHFGNGTRLTVT.

The J gene is TRBJ2-1, the V gene TRBV19; 7 nucleotides line up with TRBD2. V was pared by 1 base and J by 1 base, with 10 bases of the junction left unmatched. This CDR3 spans 18 amino acids. CDR1 LNHDA and CDR2 SQIVND come from the germline V gene (reference sequence). The CDR3 protein is CASSIVVLAGDSYNEQFF. DNA of the CDR3: TGTGCCAGTAGTATAGTGGTTCTGGCGGGGGATTCCTACAATGAGCAGTTCTTC.

This sequence joins TRBV19 and TRBJ1-2; D remains ambiguous. Per the germline V gene, CDR1 is LNHDA and CDR2 is SQIVND (reference sequence). The CDR3 spans 13 residues. The V and J ends lost 0 bases and 6 bases respectively, with 8 bases between them. The CDR3: CASSIEMENGYTF. The CDR3 coding sequence is TGTGCCAGTAGTATAGAAATGGAGAATGGCTACACCTTC.